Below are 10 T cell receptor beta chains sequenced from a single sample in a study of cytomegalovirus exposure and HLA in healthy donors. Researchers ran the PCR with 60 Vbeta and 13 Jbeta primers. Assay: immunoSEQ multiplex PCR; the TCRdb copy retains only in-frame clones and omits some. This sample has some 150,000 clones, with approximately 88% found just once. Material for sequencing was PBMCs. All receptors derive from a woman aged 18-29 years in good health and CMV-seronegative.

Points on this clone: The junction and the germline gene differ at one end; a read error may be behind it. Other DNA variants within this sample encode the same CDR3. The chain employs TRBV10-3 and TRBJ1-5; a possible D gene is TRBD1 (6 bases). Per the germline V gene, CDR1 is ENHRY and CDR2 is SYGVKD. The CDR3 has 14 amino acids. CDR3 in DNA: TGTGCCATCAGTAGGACAGATAGCAATCAGCCCCAGCATTTC. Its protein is CAISRTDSNQPQHF.

The CDR3 sequence: CASSLNSVQPQHF. The CDR3 nucleotides read TGTGCCAGCAGCTTAAATTCGGTTCAGCCCCAGCATTTT. The chain joins TRBV7-9 to TRBJ1-5; D is uncertain. The CDR3 has 13 residues. Trimming shortened V by 2 bases and J by 6 bases, and 8 bases separated the two germline ends. The germline V gene has CDR1 SEHNR and CDR2 FQNEAQ (reference sequence).

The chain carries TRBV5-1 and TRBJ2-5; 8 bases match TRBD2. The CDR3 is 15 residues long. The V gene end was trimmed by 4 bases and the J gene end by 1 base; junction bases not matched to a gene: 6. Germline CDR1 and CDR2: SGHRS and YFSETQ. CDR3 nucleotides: TGCGCCAGCAGCCCGCCCCTAGCGGGCCAAGAGACCCAGTACTTC. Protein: CASSPPLAGQETQYF.

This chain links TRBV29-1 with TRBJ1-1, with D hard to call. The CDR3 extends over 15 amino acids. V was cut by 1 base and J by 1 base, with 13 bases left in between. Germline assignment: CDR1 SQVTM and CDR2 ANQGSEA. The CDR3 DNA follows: TGCAGCGTTGAAGGACGGGCGGGTAGGAACACTGAAGCTTTCTTT. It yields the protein CSVEGRAGRNTEAFF. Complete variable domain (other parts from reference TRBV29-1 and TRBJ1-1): SAVISQKPSRDICQRGTSLTIQCQVDSQVTMMFWYRQQPGQSLTLIATANQGSEATYESGFVIDKFPISRPNLTFSTLTVSNMSPEDSSIYLCSVEGRAGRNTEAFFGQGTRLTVV.

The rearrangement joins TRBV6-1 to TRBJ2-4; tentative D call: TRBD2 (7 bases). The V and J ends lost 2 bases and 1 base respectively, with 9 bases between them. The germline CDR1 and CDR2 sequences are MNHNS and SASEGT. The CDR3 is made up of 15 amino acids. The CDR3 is CASSERGGAKNIQYF. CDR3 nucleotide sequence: TGTGCCAGCAGTGAAAGGGGGGGGGCCAAAAACATTCAGTACTTC.

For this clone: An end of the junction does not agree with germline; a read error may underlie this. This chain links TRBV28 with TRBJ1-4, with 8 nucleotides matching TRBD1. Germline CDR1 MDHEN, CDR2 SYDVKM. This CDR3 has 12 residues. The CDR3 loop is CASSSQRTGFQF. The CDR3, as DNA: TGTGCCAGCAGCTCACAACGGACAGGGTTTCAATTT.

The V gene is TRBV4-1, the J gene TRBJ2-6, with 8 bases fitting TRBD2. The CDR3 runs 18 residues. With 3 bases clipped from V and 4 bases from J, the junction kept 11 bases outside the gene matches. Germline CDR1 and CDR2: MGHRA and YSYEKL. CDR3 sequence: CASSHVNGGAFGANVLTF. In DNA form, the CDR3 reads TGCGCCAGCAGCCACGTCAACGGGGGGGCTTTCGGGGCCAACGTCCTGACTTTC.

CDR3 in amino acids: CSVDGRGPYNEQFF. The CDR3 region has the DNA TGCAGCGTTGACGGCAGGGGGCCTTACAATGAGCAGTTCTTC. This chain links TRBV29-1 with TRBJ2-1; 8 bases are shared with TRBD1. With V trimmed by 3 bases and J by 4 bases, 5 bases remained unmatched. The germline V gene has CDR1 SQVTM and CDR2 ANQGSEA. The CDR3 is 14 residues long.

The CDR3 loop reads CATSRDRGSGNTIYF. For the CDR3, the DNA is TGTGCCACCAGCAGAGATCGGGGATCTGGAAACACCATATATTTT. V and J are TRBV15 and TRBJ1-3; D call uncertain. CDR1 is LNHNV and CDR2 is YYDKDF in the germline V gene (reference sequence). The CDR3 loop spans 15 amino acids. Trimming pared 0 bases from V and 1 base from J, leaving 7 bases between.

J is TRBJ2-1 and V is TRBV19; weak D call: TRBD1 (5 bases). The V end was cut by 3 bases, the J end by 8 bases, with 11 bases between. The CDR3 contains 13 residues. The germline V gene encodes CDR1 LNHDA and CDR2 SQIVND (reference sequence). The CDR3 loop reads CASSIRPGYEQFF. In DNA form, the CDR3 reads TGTGCCAGTAGTATTAGGCCAGGGTATGAGCAGTTCTTC.